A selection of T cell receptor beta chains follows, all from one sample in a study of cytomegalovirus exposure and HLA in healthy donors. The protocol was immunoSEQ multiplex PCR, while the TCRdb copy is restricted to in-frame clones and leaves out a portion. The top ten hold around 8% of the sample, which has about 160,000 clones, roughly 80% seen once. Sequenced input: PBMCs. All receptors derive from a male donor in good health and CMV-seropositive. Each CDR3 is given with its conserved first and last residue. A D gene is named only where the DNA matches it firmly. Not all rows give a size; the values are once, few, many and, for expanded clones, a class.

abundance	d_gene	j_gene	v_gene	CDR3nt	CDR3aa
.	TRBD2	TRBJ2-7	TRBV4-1	TGCGCCAGCAGCCAAGATTTGGCGGGAGTCTCCTACGAGCAGTACTTC	CASSQDLAGVSYEQYF
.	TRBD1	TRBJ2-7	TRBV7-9	TGTGCCAGCAGCCCAGGGACAGGGGGCCTGAGGGAGCAGTACTTC	CASSPGTGGLREQYF
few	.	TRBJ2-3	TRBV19	TGTGCCAGTAGCGGGGTGGGCACAGATACGCAGTATTTT	CASSGVGTDTQYF
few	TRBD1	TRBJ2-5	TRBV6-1	TGTGCCAGCAGTCAAGGACAGGGGATGCGAGAGACCCAGTACTTC	CASSQGQGMRETQYF
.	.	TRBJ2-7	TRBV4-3	TGCGCCAGCAGCCAAGATCGGACGGGGATTCCCTACGAGCAGTACTTC	CASSQDRTGIPYEQYF
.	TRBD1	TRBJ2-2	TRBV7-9	TGTTCCAGCAGTCAGAGGCGGACAGGGGAGGACGGGGAGCTGTTTTTT	CSSSQRRTGEDGELFF
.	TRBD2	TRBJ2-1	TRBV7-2	TGTGCCAGCAGCTTCCCAAGACTAGCCCAAAGTAATGAGCAGTTCTTC	CASSFPRLAQSNEQFF
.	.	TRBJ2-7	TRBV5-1	TGCGCCAGCAGCTTGGGGAAACAGAACGAGCAGTACTTC	CASSLGKQNEQYF
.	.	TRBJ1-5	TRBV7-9	TGTGCCAGCAGCCCCCACCCAGGGGCGGCTAGTAGCAATCAGCCCCAGCATTTT	CASSPHPGAASSNQPQHF
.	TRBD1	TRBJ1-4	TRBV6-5	TGTGCCAGCAGTTACTCGCGGGACAGCAATGAAAAACTGTTTTTT	CASSYSRDSNEKLFF
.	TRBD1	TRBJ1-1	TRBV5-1	TGCGCCAGCAGCTTATCGGGACAGGGGAACACTGAAGCTTTCTTT	CASSLSGQGNTEAFF
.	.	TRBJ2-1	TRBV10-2	TGCGCCAGCAGACCGGGATCAAACACTGAGCAGTTCTTC	CASRPGSNTEQFF
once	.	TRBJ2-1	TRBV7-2	TGTGCCAGCAGCTTAAGGCGGCTAGTAGGCTACAATGAGCAGTTCTTC	CASSLRRLVGYNEQFF
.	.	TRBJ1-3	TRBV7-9	TGTGCCAGCAGCCTCTTGACGACCGTTGGAGCCGTATCTAACACCATATATTTT	CASSLLTTVGAVSNTIYF
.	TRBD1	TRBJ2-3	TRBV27	TGTGCCAGCAGTAAACCGGGACAGAGTATCTTTACTGTCACAGATACGCAGTATTTT	CASSKPGQSIFTVTDTQYF
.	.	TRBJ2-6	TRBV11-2	TGTGCCAGCAGCTTTACAGGGTCCACTGGGGCCAACGTCCTGACTTTC	CASSFTGSTGANVLTF
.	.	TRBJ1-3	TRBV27	TGTGCCAGCAGTTTATCGTACAGGGGAAACACCATATATTTT	CASSLSYRGNTIYF
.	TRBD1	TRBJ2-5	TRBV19	TGTGCCAGTAGAGGACAGGGGGCCGAGACCCAGTACTTC	CASRGQGAETQYF
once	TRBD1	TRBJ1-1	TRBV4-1	TGCGCCAGCAGCCAATCGCGTCTCAGGGGGATTAACACTGAAGCTTTCTTT	CASSQSRLRGINTEAFF
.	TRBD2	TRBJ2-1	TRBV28	TGTGCCAGCAGCTTGGGGCTTGGGCTAGCGGGATCCTACAATGAGCAGTTCTTC	CASSLGLGLAGSYNEQFF
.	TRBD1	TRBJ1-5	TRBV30	TGTGCCTGGAGTGGGACAGGGAATCAGCCCCAGCATTTT	CAWSGTGNQPQHF
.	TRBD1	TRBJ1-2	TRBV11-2	TGTGCCAGCAGCCAAGGAGGTAGGGGGCTTGGCTACACCTTC	CASSQGGRGLGYTF
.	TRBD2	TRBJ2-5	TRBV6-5	TGTGCCAGCAGTAACCCTCGGGGGGGGCAAGAGACCCAGTACTTC	CASSNPRGGQETQYF
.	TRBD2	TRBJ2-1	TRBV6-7	TGTGCCAGCCCCACCGGGACTAGCGGGAGAGCCTACAATGAGCAGTTCTTC	CASPTGTSGRAYNEQFF
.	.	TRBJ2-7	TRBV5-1	TGCGCCAGCAGCTTGGACGGGTTGCGGTACGAGCAGTACTTC	CASSLDGLRYEQYF
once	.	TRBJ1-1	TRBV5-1	TGCGCCAGCAGCCCCTGGGGGCTTGAAGCTTTCTTT	CASSPWGLEAFF
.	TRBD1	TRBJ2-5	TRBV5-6	TGTGCCAGCAGCGGAACCGGACAGGGTGAAGAGACCCAGTACTTC	CASSGTGQGEETQYF
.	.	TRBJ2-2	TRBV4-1	TGCGCCAGCAGACGAACAGGCTCGGACACCGGGGAGCTGTTTTTT	CASRRTGSDTGELFF
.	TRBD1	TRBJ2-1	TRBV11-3	TGTGCCAGCAGCTTAGGGGGACAGATATACAATGAGCAGTTCTTC	CASSLGGQIYNEQFF
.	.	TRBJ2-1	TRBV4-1	TGCGCCAGCAGCCTAGTGGGGGGGGCTCCTCTGGGCAATGAGCAGTTCTTC	CASSLVGGAPLGNEQFF
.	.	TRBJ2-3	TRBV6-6	TGTGCCAGCACCTTGGGGGCTAGCGGAACAGATACGCAGTATTTT	CASTLGASGTDTQYF
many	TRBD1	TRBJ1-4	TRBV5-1	TGCGCCAGCAGCATTCAGGGGGCTGAGGAAAAACTGTTTTTT	CASSIQGAEEKLFF
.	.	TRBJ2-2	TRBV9	TGTGCCAGCAGCGTAGAGGGGTTGACGGGGGAGCTGTTTTTT	CASSVEGLTGELFF
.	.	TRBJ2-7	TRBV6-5	TGTGCCAGCAGTGGAGGCTACGAGCAGTACTTC	CASSGGYEQYF
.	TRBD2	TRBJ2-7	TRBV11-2	TGTGCCAGCAGCTCCACCGGACTAGCGGGAACCTACGAGCAGTACTTC	CASSSTGLAGTYEQYF
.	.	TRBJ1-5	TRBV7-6	TGTGCCAGCAGCTTAGCGTCGGGGGGCAATCAGCCCCAGCATTTT	CASSLASGGNQPQHF
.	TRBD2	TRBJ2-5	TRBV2	TGTGCCAGCCGCCGAGCGGGAGGCGGAGAGACCCAGTACTTC	CASRRAGGGETQYF
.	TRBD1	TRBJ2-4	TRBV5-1	TGCGCCAGCAGCACCGGACAGGGATCATCCAAAAACAGTCAGTACTTC	CASSTGQGSSKNSQYF
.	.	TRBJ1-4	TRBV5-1	TGCGCCAGCAGCCCAGGGCAGGCTAATGAAAAACTGTTTTTT	CASSPGQANEKLFF
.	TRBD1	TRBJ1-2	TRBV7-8	TGTGCCAGCAGCTTTAGACAGGGCGAAGGCTACACCTTC	CASSFRQGEGYTF
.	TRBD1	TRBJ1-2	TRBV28	TGTGCCAGCAGTCCCCAGGACAGGGAGTTAGGGGGCACCTTC	CASSPQDRELGGTF
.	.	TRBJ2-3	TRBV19	TGTGCCACCATGGACTTCACAGATACGCAGTATTTT	CATMDFTDTQYF
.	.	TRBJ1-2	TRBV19	TGTGCCAGTAGTATACAAACTTTCAACTATGGCTACACCTTC	CASSIQTFNYGYTF
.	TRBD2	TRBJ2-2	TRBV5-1	TGCGCCAGCAGCTTGTCGACTAGCGGGGGGGAGGACACCGGGGAGCTGTTTTTT	CASSLSTSGGEDTGELFF
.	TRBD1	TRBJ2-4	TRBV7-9	TGTGCCAGCAGCTCCCGTGGACAGGGCTTCCAAAACATTCAGTACTTC	CASSSRGQGFQNIQYF
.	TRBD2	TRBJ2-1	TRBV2	TGTGCCAGCAGCCCGGGACTAGGGATGTTCTTC	CASSPGLGMFF
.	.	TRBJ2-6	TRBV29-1	TGCAGCGTTGTTCAGGCTGGGGCCAACGTCCTGACTTTC	CSVVQAGANVLTF
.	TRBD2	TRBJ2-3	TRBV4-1	TGCGCCAGCAGCCAAGGGTGGGAGGGCCCCGATACGCAGTATTTT	CASSQGWEGPDTQYF
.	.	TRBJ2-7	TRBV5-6	TGTGCCAGCAGCTTGGTGGGGACTCCCTACGAGCAGTACTTC	CASSLVGTPYEQYF
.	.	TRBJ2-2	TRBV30	TGTGCCTGGAGTGTTCAGGCGAACACCGGGGAGCTGTTTTTT	CAWSVQANTGELFF
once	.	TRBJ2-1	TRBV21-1	TGTGCCAGCAGCAAAGAGGTACCGGGACACCTTTACAATGAGCAGTTCTTC	CASSKEVPGHLYNEQFF
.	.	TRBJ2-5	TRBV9	TGTGCCAGCAGCCCCCGCGAAAGCGGTGCTCAAGAGACCCAGTACTTC	CASSPRESGAQETQYF
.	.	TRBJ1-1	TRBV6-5	TGTGCCAGCAGTTTCAGGGTGCGCGCTGAAGCTTTCTTT	CASSFRVRAEAFF
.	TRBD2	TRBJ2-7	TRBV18	TGTGCCAGCTCATCGACTAGCGGGAGTGTCTACGAGCAGTACTTC	CASSSTSGSVYEQYF
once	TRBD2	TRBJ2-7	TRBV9	TGTGCCAGCAGCGTTGGCGGGAGGGGGGAGCAGTACTTC	CASSVGGRGEQYF